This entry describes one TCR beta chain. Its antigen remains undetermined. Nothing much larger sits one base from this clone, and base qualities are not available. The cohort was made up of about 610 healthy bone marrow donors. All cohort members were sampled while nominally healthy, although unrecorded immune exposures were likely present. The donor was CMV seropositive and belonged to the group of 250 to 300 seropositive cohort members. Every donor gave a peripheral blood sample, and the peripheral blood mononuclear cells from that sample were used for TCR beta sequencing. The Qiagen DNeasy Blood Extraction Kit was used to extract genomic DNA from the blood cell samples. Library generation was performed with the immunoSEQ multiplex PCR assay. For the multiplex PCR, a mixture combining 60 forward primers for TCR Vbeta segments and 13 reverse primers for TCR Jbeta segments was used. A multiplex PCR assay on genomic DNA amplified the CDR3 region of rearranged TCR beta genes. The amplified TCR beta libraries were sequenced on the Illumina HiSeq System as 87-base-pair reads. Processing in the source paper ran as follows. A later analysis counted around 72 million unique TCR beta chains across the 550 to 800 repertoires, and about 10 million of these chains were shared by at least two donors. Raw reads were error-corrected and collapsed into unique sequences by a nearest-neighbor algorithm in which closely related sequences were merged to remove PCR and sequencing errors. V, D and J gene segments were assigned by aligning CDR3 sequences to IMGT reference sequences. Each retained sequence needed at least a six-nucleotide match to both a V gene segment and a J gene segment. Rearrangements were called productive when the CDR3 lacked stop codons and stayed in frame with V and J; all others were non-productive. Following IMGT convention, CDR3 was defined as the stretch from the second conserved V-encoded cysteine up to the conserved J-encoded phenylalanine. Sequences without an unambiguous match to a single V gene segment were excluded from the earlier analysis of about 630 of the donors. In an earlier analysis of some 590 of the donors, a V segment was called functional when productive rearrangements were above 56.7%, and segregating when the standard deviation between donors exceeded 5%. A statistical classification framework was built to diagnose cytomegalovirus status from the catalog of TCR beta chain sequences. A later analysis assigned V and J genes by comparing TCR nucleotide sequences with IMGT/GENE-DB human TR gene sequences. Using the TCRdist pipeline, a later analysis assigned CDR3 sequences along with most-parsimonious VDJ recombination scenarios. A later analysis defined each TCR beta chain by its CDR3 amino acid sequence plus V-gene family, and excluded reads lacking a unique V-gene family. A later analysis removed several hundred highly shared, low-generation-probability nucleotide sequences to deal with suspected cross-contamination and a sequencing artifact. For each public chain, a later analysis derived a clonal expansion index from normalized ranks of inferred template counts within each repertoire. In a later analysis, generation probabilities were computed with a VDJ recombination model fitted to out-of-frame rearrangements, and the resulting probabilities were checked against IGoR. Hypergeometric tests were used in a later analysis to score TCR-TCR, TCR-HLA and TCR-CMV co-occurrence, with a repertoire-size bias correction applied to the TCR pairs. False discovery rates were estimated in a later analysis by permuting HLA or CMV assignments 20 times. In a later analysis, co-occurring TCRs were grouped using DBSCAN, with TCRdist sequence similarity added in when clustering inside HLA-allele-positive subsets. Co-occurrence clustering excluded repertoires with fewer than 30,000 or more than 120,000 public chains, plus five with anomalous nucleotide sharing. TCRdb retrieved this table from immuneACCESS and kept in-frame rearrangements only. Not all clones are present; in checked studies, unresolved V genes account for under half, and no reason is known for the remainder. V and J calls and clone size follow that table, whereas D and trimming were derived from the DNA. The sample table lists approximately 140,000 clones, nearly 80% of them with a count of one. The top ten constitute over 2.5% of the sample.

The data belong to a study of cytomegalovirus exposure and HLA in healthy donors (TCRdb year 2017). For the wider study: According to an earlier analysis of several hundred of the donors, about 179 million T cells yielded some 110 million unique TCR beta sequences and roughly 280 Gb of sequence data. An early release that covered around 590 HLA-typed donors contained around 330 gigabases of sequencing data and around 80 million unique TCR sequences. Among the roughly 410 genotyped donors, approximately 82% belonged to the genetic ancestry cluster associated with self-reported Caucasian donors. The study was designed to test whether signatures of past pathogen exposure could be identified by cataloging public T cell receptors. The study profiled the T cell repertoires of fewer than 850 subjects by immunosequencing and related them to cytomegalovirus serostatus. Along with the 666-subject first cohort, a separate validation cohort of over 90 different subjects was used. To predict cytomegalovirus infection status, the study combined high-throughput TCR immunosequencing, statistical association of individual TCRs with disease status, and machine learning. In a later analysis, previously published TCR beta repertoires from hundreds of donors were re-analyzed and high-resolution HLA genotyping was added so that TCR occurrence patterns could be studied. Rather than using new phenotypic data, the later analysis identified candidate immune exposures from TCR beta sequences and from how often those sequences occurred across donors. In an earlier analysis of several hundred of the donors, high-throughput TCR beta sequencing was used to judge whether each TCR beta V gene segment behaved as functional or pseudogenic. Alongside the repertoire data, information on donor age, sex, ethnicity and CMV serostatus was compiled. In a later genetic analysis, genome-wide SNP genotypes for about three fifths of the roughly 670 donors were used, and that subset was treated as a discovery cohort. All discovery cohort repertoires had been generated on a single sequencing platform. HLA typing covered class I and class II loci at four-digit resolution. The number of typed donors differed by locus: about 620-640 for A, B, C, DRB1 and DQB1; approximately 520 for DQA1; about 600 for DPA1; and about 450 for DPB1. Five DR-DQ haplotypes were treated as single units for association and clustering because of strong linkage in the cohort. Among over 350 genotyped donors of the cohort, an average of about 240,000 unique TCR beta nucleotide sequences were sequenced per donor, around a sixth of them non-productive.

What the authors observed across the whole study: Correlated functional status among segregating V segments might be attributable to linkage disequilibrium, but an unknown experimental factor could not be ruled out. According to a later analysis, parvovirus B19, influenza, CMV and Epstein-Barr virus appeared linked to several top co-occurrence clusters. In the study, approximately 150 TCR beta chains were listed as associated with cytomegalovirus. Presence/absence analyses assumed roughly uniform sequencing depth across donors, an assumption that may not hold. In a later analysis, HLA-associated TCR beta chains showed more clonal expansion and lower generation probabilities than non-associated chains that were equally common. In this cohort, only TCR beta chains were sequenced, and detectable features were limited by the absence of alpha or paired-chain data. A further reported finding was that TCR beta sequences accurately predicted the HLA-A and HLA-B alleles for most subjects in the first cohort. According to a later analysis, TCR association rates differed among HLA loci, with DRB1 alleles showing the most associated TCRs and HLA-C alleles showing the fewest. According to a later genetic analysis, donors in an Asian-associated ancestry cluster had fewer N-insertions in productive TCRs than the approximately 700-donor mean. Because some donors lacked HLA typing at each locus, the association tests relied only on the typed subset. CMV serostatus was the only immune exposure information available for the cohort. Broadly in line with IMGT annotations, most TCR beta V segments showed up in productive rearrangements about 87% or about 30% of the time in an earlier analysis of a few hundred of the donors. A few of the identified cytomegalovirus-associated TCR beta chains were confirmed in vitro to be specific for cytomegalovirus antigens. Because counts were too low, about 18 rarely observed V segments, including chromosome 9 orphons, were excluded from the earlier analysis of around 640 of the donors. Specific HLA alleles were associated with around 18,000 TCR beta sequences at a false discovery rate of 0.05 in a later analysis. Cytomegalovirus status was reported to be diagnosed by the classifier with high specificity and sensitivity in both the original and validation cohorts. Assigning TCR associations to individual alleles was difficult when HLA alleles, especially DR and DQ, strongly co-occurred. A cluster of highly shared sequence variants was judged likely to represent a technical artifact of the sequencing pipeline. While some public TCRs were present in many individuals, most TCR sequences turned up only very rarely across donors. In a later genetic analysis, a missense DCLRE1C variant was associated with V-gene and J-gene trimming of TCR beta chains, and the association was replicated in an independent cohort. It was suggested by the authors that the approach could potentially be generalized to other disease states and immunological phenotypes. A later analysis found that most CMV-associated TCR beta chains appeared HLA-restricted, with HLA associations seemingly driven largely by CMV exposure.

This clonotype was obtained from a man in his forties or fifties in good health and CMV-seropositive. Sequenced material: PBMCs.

The CDR3 corresponds to CASSPPRAHSYEQYF. The DNA reads as follows: TGTGCCAGCAGCCCCCCCAGGGCCCACTCCTACGAGCAGTACTTC. The chain links TRBV7-2 with TRBJ2-7; D gene: possibly TRBD1, on 5 matching bases. Deletion took 5 bases off V and 0 bases off J, with a span of 14 bases between the germline ends. CDR1 SGHTA and CDR2 FQGNSA are derived from the germline V gene. From the cysteine up to the phenylalanine, the CDR3 has a length of 15 residues. Only CDR3 DNA is held: 45 bases, read in frame from base 1.